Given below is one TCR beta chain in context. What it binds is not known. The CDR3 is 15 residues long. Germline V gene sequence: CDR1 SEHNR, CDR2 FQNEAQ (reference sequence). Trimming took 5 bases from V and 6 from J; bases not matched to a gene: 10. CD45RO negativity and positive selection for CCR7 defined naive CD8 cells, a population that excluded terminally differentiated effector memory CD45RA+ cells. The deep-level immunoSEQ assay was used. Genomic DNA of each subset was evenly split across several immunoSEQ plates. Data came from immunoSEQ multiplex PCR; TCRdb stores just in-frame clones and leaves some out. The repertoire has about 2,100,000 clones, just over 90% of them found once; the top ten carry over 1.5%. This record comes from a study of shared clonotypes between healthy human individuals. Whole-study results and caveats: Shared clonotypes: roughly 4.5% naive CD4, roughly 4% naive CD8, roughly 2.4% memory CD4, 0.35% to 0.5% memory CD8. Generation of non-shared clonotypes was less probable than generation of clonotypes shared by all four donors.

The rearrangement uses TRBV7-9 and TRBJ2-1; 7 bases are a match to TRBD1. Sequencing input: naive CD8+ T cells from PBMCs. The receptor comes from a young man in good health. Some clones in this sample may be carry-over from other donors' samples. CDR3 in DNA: TGTGCCAGCAGCCCACCCGGGACAGCACTCAATGAGCAGTTCTTC. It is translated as CASSPPGTALNEQFF.